This T cell receptor (beta chain) was profiled in a study of blood T cell repertoires in COVID-19. Produced via immunoSEQ multiplex PCR; TCRdb's table is partial and in-frame only. In the table there are over 350,000 clones, approximately 90% of which are singletons. Clinical history reported by participants formed the basis on which cohorts were assigned. The length of the CDR3 is 14 residues. CDR1 SGHDT and CDR2 YYEEEE come from the germline V gene. V was clipped by 3 bases and J by 8 bases; unmatched bases: 3. The sample was PBMCs or T cells enriched from blood (not recorded which). The receptor's source is a woman under 30 who had recovered from COVID-19. This rearrangement joins TRBV5-6 to TRBJ1-6; 9 bases match TRBD1. CDR3 loop: CASSYRTGDSPLHF. In DNA, the CDR3 is TGTGCCAGCAGCTACCGGACAGGGGATTCACCCCTCCACTTT. The whole variable domain, filled in from reference TRBV5-6 and TRBJ1-6, reads DAGVTQSPTHLIKTRGQQVTLRCSPKSGHDTVSWYQQALGQGPQFIFQYYEEEERQRGNFPDRFSGHQFPNYSSELNVNALLLGDSALYLCASSYRTGDSPLHFGNGTRLTVT.